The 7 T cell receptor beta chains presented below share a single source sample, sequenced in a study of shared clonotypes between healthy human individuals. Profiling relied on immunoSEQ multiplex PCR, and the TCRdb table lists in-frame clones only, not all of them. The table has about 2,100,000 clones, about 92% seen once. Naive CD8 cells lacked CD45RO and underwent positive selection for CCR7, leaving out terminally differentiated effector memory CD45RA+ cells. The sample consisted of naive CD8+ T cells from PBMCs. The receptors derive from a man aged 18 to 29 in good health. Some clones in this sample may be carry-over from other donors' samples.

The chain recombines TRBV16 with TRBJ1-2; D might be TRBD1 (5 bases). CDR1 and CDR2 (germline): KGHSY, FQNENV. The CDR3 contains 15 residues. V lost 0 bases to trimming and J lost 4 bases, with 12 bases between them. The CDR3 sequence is CASSQSGGRTYGYTF. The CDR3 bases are TGTGCCAGCAGCCAATCGGGGGGTCGGACCTATGGCTACACCTTC. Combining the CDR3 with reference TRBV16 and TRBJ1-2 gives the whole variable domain GEEVAQTPKHLVRGEGQKAKLYCAPIKGHSYVFWYQQVLKNEFKFLISFQNENVFDETGMPKERFSAKCLPNSPCSLEIQATKLEDSAVYFCASSQSGGRTYGYTFGSGTRLTVV.

The CDR3 spells CAIKDRGHQETQYF. CDR3 coding DNA: TGTGCCATCAAGGACAGGGGGCATCAAGAGACCCAGTACTTC. The chain links TRBV10-3 to TRBJ2-5; 11 bases are a match to TRBD1. CDR3 length equals 14 residues. V lost 7 bases and J lost 2; bases outside the gene matches: 3. The germline V gene encodes CDR1 ENHRY and CDR2 SYGVKD.

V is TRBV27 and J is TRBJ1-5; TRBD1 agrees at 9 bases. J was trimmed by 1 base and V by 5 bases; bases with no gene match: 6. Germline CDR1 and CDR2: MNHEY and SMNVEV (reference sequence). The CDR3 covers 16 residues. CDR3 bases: TGTGCCAGCAGTGCGACAGGGGGTGGGAGCAATCAGCCCCAGCATTTT. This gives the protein CASSATGGGSNQPQHF.

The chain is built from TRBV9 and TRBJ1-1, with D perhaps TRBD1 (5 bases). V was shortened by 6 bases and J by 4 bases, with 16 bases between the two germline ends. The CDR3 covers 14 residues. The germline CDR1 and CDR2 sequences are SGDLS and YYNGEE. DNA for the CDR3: TGTGCCAGCACGACCGGAGGCCAGGGCACTGAAGCTTTCTTT. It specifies CASTTGGQGTEAFF.

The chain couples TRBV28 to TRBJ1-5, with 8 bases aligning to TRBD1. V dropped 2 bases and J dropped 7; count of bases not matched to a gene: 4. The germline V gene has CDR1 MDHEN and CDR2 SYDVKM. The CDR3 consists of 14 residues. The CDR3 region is CASSLRGTGQPQHF. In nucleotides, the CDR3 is TGTGCCAGCAGTTTACGTGGGACAGGCCAGCCCCAGCATTTT.

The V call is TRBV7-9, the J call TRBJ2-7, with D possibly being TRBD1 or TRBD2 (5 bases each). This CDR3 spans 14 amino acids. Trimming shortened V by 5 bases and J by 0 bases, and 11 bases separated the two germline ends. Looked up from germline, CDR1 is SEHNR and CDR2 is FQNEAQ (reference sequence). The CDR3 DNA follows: TGTGCCAGCAGCCCCTCGGGACCCTCCTACGAGCAGTACTTC. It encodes CASSPSGPSYEQYF.

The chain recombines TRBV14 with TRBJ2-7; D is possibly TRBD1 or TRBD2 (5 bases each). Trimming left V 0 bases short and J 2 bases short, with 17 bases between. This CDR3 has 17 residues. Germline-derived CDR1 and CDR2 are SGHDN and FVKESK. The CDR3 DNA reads TGTGCCAGCAGCCAAGATGACTCACGACGGGACGCCTACGAGCAGTACTTC. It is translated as CASSQDDSRRDAYEQYF.